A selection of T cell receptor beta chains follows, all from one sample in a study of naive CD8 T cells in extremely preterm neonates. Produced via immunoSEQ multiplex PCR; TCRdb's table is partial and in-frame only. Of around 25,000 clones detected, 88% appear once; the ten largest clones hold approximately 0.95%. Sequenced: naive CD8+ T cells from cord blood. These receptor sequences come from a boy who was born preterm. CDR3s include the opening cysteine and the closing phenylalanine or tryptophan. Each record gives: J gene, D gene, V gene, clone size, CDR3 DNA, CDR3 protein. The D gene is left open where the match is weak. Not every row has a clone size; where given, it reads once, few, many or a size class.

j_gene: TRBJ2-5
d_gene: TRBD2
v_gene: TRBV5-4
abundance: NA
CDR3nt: TGTGCCAGCAGCCTTTCGGCGGGGGACCCCCCAGAGACCCAGTACTTC
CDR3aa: CASSLSAGDPPETQYF

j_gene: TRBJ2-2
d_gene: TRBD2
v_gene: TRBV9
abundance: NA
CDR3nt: TGTGCCAGCGGGGGGGACACCGGGGAGCTGTTTTTT
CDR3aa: CASGGDTGELFF

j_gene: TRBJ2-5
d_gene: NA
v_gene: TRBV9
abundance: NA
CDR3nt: TGTGCCAGCAGCGTAGCGGGGGAGACCCAGTACTTC
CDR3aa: CASSVAGETQYF

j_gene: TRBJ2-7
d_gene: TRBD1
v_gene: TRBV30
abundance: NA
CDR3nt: TGTGCCTCGGGACAGGGTTACGAGCAGTACTTC
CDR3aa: CASGQGYEQYF

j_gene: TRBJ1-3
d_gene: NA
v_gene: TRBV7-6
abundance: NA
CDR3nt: TGTGCCAGCAGTCGGTCCTCTGGAAACACCATATATTTT
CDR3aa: CASSRSSGNTIYF

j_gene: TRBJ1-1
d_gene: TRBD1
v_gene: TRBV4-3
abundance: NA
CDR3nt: TGCGCCAGCAGCCAAAGGGACAGGGGGTTTATGAACACTGAAGCTTTCTTT
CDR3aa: CASSQRDRGFMNTEAFF

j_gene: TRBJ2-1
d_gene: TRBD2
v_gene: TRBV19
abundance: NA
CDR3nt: TGTGCCAGTAGTAGCGGGGGGAACAATGAGCAGTTCTTC
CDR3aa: CASSSGGNNEQFF

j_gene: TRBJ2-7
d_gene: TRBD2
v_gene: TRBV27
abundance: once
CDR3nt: TGTGCCAGCAGTATTAGCGGGGGGGCCCAAGAGCAGTACTTC
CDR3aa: CASSISGGAQEQYF

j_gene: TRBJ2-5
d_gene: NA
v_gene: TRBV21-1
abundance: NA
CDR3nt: TGTGCCAGCAGCAAAAAACTAGCGGGGCAAGAGACCCAGTACTTC
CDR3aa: CASSKKLAGQETQYF

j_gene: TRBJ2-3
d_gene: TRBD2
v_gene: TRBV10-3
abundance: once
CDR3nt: TGTGCCATCAGTGAGCTAGCGGGCACAGATACGCAGTATTTT
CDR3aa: CAISELAGTDTQYF

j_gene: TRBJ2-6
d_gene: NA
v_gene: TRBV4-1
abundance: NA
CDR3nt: TGCGCCAGCAGCCAAGATCGCTCTGGGGCCAACGTCCTGACTTTC
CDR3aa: CASSQDRSGANVLTF

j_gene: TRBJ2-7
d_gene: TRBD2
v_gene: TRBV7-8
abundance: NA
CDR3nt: TGTGCCAGCAGCTTAGGTGGGACTAGCTCCTACGAGCAGTACTTC
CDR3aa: CASSLGGTSSYEQYF

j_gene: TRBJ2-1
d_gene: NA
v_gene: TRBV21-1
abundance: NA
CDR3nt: TGTGCCAGCAACCCCCTAGAGAGCTCCTACAATGAGCAGTTCTTC
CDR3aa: CASNPLESSYNEQFF

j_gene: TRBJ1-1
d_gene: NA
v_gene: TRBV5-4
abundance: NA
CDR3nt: TGTGCCAGCAGTTTTGGACGGACTGAAGCTTTCTTT
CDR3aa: CASSFGRTEAFF

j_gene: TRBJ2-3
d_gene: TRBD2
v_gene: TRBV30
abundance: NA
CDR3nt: TGTGCCTGGAGTCTAGCGGGGGGCACAGATACGCAGTATTTT
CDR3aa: CAWSLAGGTDTQYF

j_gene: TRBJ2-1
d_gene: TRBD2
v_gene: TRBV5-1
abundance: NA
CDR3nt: TGCGCCAGCAGCTTCGGCGGGGGGTCCTACAATGAGCAGTTCTTC
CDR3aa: CASSFGGGSYNEQFF

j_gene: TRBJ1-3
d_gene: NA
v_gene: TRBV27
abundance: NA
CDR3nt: TGTGCCAGCAGTTTATCGGGGGGTGGAAACACCATATATTTT
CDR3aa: CASSLSGGGNTIYF

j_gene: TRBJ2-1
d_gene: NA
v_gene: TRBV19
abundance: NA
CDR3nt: TGTGCCAGTAGTTGGAGCGGGGAGCAGTTCTTC
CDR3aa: CASSWSGEQFF

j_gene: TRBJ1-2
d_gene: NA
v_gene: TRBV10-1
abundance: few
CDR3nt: TGCGCCAGCAGTGAGGGTGGCTACACCTTC
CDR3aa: CASSEGGYTF

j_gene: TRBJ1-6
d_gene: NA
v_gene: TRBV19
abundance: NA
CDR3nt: TGTGCCAGTAGTATAGACAATTCACCCCTCCACTTT
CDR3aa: CASSIDNSPLHF

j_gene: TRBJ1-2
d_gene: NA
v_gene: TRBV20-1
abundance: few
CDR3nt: TGCAGTGCTGACAACTATGGCTACACCTTC
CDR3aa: CSADNYGYTF

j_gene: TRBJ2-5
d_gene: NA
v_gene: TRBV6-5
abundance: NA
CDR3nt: TGTGCCAGCAGGGGACTTTACCAAGAGACCCAGTACTTC
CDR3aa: CASRGLYQETQYF

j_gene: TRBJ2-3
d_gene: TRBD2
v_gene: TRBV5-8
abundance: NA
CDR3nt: TGTGCCAGCAGCTTGAAGCGGGGGGGCACAGATACGCAGTATTTT
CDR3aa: CASSLKRGGTDTQYF

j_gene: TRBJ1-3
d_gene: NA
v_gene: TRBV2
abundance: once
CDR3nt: TGTGCCAGCAGTGAACAAACTGGAAACACCATATATTTT
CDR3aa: CASSEQTGNTIYF

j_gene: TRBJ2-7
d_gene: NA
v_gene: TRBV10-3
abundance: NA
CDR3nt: TGTGCCATCAGTGAGGGTTACGAGCAGTACTTC
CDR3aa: CAISEGYEQYF

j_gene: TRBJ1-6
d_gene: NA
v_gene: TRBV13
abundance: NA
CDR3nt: TGTGCCAGCAGCTTAGGGGGCAATTCACCCCTCCACTTT
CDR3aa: CASSLGGNSPLHF

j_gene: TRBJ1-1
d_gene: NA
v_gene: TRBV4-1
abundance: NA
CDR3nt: TGCGCCAGCAGCCAAGGACAGAACACTGAAGCTTTCTTT
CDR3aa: CASSQGQNTEAFF

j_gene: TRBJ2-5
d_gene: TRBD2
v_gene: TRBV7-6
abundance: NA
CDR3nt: TGTGCCAGCAGCTTAGGATCGGTAGCGGGGGGTAGGGAGACCCAGTACTTC
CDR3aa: CASSLGSVAGGRETQYF

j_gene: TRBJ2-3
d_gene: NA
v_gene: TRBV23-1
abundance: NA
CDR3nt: TGCGCCAGCAGTCAGGGGGATACGCAGTATTTT
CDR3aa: CASSQGDTQYF

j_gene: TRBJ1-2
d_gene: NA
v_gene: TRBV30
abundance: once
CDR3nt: TGTGCCTGGTATACAGCTAACTATGGCTACACCTTC
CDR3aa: CAWYTANYGYTF

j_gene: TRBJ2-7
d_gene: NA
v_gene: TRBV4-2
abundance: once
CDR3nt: TGTGCCAGCAGCCAAGACAGGACTTCTTCCTACGAGCAGTACTTC
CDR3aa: CASSQDRTSSYEQYF

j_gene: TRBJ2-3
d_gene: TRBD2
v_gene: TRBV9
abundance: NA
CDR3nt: TGTGCCAGCAGCCCGACTAGCGGGGGGATCACAGATACGCAGTATTTT
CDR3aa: CASSPTSGGITDTQYF

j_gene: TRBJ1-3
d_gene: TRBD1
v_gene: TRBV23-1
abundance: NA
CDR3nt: TGCGCCAGCAGTCAAACAGGGGGCGGCTCTGGAAACACCATATATTTT
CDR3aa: CASSQTGGGSGNTIYF

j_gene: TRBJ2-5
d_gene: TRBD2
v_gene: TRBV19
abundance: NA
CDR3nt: TGTGCCAGTAGTACTAGCGGGGGGGCGGAGACCCAGTACTTC
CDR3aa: CASSTSGGAETQYF

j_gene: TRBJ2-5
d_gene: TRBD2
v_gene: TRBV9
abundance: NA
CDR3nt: TGTGCCAGCAGCGGAATGGGGACCTCCATTAGCGGGGCAGAGACCCAGTACTTC
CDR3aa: CASSGMGTSISGAETQYF

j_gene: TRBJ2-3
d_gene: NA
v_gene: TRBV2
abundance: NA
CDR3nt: TGTGCCAGCCTTAGCGGTACAGATACGCAGTATTTT
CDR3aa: CASLSGTDTQYF

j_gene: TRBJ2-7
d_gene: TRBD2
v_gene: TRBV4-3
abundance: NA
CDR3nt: TGCGCCAGCAGCCAAGGGTTAGCGGGCGCCTACGAGCAGTACTTC
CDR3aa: CASSQGLAGAYEQYF

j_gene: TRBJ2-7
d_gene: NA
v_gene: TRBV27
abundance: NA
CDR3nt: TGTGCCAGCAGTTTCGGGACAACCTACGAGCAGTACTTC
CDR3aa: CASSFGTTYEQYF

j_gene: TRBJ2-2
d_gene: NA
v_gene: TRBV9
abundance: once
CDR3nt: TGTGCCAGCAGCGTAGCCGGGGAGCTGTTTTTT
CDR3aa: CASSVAGELFF

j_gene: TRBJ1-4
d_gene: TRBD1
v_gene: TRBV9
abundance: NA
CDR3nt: TGTGCCAGCAGCGGACAGGGGGCAACTAATGAAAAACTGTTTTTT
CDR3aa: CASSGQGATNEKLFF

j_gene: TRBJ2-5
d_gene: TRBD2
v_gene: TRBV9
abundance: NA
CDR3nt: TGTGCCAGCAGCGTAACTAGCGGGGAGACCCAGTACTTC
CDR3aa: CASSVTSGETQYF

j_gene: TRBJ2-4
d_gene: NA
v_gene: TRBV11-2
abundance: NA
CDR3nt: TGTGCCAGCAGCTTAGGGAACATTCAGTACTTC
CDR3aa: CASSLGNIQYF

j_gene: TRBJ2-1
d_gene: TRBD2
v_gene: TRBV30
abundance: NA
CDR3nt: TGTGCCTGGAGTGTACACGCGGGGGGGCCCTACAATGAGCAGTTCTTC
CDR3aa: CAWSVHAGGPYNEQFF

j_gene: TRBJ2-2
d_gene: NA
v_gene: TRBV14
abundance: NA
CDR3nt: TGTGCCAGCAGCCAAGAGGACAGACTCACCGGGGAGCTGTTTTTT
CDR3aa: CASSQEDRLTGELFF

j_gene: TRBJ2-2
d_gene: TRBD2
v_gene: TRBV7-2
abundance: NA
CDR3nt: TGTGCCAGCAGCTTGACTAGCGGGGGGACCGGGGAGCTGTTTTTT
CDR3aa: CASSLTSGGTGELFF

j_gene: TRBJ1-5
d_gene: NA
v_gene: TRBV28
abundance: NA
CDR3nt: TGTGCCAGCAGTTTATGGGACGGCTATCAGCCCCAGCATTTT
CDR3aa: CASSLWDGYQPQHF

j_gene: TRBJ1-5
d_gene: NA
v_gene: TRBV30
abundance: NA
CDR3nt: TGTGCCTGGAGTGTACAGGGCAATCAGCCCCAGCATTTT
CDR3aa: CAWSVQGNQPQHF

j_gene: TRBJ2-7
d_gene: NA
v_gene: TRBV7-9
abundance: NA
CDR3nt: TGTGCCAGCAGCCGAGACAGGTTTTACGAGCAGTACTTC
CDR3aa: CASSRDRFYEQYF

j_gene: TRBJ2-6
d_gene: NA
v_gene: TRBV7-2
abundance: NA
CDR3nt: TGTGCCAGCAGCTTAGGGGTTGGGGCCAACGTCCTGACTTTC
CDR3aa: CASSLGVGANVLTF

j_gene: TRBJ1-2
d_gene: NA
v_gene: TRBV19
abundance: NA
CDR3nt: TGTGCCAGTAGTATAGACAATAACTATGGCTACACCTTC
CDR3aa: CASSIDNNYGYTF

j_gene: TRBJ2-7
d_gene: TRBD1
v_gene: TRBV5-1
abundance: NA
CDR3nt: TGCGCCAGCAGCACCGGACAGGGCTACGAGCAGTACTTC
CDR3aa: CASSTGQGYEQYF

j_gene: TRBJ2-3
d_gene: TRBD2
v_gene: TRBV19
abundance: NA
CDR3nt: TGTGCCAGTATTGGGGGGGCAGATACGCAGTATTTT
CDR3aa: CASIGGADTQYF